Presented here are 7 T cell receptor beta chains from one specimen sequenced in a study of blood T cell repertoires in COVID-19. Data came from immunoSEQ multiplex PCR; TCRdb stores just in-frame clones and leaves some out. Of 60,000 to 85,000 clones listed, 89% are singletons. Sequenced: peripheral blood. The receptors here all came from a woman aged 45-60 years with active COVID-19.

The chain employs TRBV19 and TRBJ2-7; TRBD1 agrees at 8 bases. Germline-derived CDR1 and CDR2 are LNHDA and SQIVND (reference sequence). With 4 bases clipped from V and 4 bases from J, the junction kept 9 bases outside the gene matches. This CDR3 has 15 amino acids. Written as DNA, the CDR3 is TGTGCCAGTAGTAACGACAGGGGAATAGTATACGAGCAGTACTTC. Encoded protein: CASSNDRGIVYEQYF.

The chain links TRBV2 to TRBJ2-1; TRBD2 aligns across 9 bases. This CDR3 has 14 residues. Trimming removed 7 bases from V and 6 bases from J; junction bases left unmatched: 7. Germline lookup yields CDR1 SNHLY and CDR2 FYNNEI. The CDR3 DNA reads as TGTGCCAGCACCGGCGGGAGGGCCCTCAATGAGCAGTTCTTC. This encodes CASTGGRALNEQFF. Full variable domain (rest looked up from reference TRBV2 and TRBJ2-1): EPEVTQTPSHQVTQMGQEVILRCVPISNHLYFYWYRQILGQKVEFLVSFYNNEISEKSEIFDDQFSVERPDGSNFTLKIRSTKLEDSAMYFCASTGGRALNEQFFGPGTRLTVL.

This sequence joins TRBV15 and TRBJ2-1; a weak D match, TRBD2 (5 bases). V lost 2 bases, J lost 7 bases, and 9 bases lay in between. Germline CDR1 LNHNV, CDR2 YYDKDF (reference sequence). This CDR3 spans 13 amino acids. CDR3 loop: CATSRYPGNEQFF. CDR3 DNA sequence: TGTGCCACCAGCAGATACCCGGGAAATGAGCAGTTCTTC. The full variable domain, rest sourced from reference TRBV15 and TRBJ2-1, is DAMVIQNPRYQVTQFGKPVTLSCSQTLNHNVMYWYQQKSSQAPKLLFHYYDKDFNNEADTPDNFQSRRPNTSFCFLDIRSPGLGDTAMYLCATSRYPGNEQFFGPGTRLTVL.

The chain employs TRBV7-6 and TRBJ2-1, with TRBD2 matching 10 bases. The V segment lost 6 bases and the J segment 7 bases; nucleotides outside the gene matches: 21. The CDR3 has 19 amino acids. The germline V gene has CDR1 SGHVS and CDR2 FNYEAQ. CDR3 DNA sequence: TGTGCCAGCAGTCATTCGGGTGGTGTCTGGGCTAGCGGGAGTAATGAGCAGTTCTTC. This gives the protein CASSHSGGVWASGSNEQFF.

CDR3 DNA: TGTGCCAGCAGCGCCGACGCGGGCAACTCCTACGAGCAGTACTTC. Translating it yields CASSADAGNSYEQYF. The rearrangement uses TRBV5-6 and TRBJ2-7; possibly TRBD2 for D (5 bases). V was shortened by 4 bases and J by 0 bases, with 14 bases between the two germline ends. In germline, CDR1 is SGHDT, CDR2 YYEEEE. This CDR3 contains 15 residues.

In DNA form, the CDR3 reads TGTGCCAGCAGTGCGGCCTCACAGGGGGGCTACACCTTC. Encoded protein: CASSAASQGGYTF. V is TRBV14 and J is TRBJ1-2; 7 nucleotides line up with TRBD1. After removal of 6 bases from V and 8 bases from J, the junction contained 9 bases not matched to a gene. In germline, CDR1 is SGHDN, CDR2 FVKESK. The CDR3 loop spans 13 amino acids.

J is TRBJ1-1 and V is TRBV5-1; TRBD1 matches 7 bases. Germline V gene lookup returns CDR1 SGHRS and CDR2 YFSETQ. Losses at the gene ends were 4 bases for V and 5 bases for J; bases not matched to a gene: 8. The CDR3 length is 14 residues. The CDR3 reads CASSPPGGGTEAFF. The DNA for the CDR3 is TGCGCCAGCAGCCCCCCAGGGGGAGGTACTGAAGCTTTCTTT.